This T cell receptor (beta chain) was obtained from a study of T cells in Graves' hyperthyroidism and ophthalmopathy. Findings of the study overall: Progression to ophthalmopathy was predicted a median of approximately 6.4 months early.

This clonotype was detected ten times or more. Its cognate antigen is unknown. Fresh peripheral blood, roughly 9.8 ml of it, supplied the PBMCs. The CDR3 has 16 residues. Between the trimmed V and J ends, which lost 8 bases and 0 bases, there was a span of 19 bases. Germline V CDR1 and CDR2: KGHDR, SFDVKD. Amplified TCR beta CDR3 regions came from RNA transcripts. RT-PCR in the first round (using the HTBI primer set) targeted the TCR CDR3. TCRdb passed the multiplex PCR reads through MiXCR, listing each CDR3 protein once. This table holds approximately 250,000 distinct CDR3 sequences, roughly a quarter found once.

The sequence derives from a woman aged 40 to 50 with Graves' ophthalmopathy. This chain connects TRBV24-1 to TRBJ2-7; perhaps TRBD1 as D (5 bases). The specimen sequenced was blood. The CDR3 reads CATTTLGGHDSYEQYF. For the CDR3, the DNA is TGTGCCACCACCACCTTGGGCGGACATGACTCCTACGAGCAGTACTTC.